These 30 T cell receptor beta chains were all obtained from the same sample, sequenced in a study of vaccination effects on CD4 cells after COVID-19. On approximately day 9 of culture, CD4+ T cells were separated out. The antigens for these receptors are not known. The method was immunoSEQ multiplex PCR; TCRdb's version includes in-frame clones alone and lacks a portion of them. The sample lists tens of thousands of clones; 65% to 80% were seen once. The starting material was CD4+ T cells from PBMCs cultured without peptide, obtained before COVID-19 vaccination. These receptors originate from a human donor who received a COVID-19 vaccine.

V and J are TRBV9 and TRBJ1-5; weak D call: TRBD1 (6 bases). CDR1 SGDLS and CDR2 YYNGEE come from the germline V gene. The CDR3 consists of 15 residues. With 4 bases removed from V and 0 bases from J, the gap between germline ends came to 11 bases. The CDR3 DNA reads as TGTGCCAGCAGCTTTCAGGGGTATAGCAATCAGCCCCAGCATTTT. It translates to CASSFQGYSNQPQHF.

The V gene is TRBV5-8, the J gene TRBJ2-3, with D possibly matching TRBD2 (7 bases). Germline CDR1 SGHTS, CDR2 YDEGEE. The CDR3 runs 17 residues. V lost 7 bases and J lost 2, with 23 bases in between. CDR3 DNA sequence: TGTGCCAGCCCAGCCGGGTGGGGAGGGGGGACCACAGATACGCAGTATTTT. Protein: CASPAGWGGGTTDTQYF.

The genes are TRBV6-6 and TRBJ1-5; D perhaps matches TRBD1 (5 bases). Germline loops: CDR1 MNHNY, CDR2 SVGAGI (reference sequence). With 0 bases removed from V and 4 bases from J, the gap between germline ends came to 13 bases. The length of the CDR3 is 16 residues. The CDR3 reads CASSYSIGGGNQPQHF. CDR3 nucleotides: TGTGCCAGCAGTTACTCTATAGGCGGGGGGAATCAGCCCCAGCATTTT.

The rearrangement uses TRBV27 and TRBJ2-6, with TRBD1 matching 7 bases. CDR1 is MNHEY, CDR2 SMNVEV, per germline (reference sequence). Unmatched junction bases numbered 12, after V lost 8 bases and J lost 2 bases. This CDR3 has 17 residues. The CDR3 nucleotides are TGTGCCAGCGGGATTCGGACAGGCCTCACTGGGGCCAACGTCCTGACTTTC. It translates to CASGIRTGLTGANVLTF.

This clone has a single count. The chain uses TRBV6-5 and TRBJ2-7; 8 bases fit TRBD1. Germline trimming cut 6 bases from V and 1 base from J; bases unmatched to any gene: 8. CDR3 length: 15 amino acids. The germline V gene has CDR1 MNHEY and CDR2 SVGAGI. In DNA, the CDR3 is TGTGCCAGCAGATCCATCCGGGACAGGTCCTACGAGCAGTACGTC. Translation: CASRSIRDRSYEQYV.

The chain recombines TRBV24-1 with TRBJ2-3; D not resolved. V lost 4 bases to trimming and J lost 6 bases, with 7 bases between them. CDR1 and CDR2 from the germline V gene are KGHDR and SFDVKD. CDR3 length equals 12 residues. CDR3 bases: TGTGCCACCAGTGACCCCCCGGATACGCAGTATTTT. Amino acid sequence: CATSDPPDTQYF.

The J gene is TRBJ2-1, the V gene TRBV6-5; maybe TRBD1 (6 bases). Germline values: CDR1 MNHEY, CDR2 SVGAGI. This CDR3 comprises 15 residues. The V end lost 5 bases, the J end lost 0 bases, and 11 bases lay between the germline ends. CDR3 coding DNA: TGTGCCAGCAGTCGTGGACAGCGCTCCTACAATGAGCAGTTCTTC. Translating gives CASSRGQRSYNEQFF.

This sequence joins TRBV25-1 and TRBJ1-4; unclear D gene. CDR1 is MGHDK and CDR2 is SYGVNS in the germline V gene. The CDR3 is 13 amino acids. V was shortened by 4 bases and J by 4 bases, with 7 bases between the two germline ends. CDR3 in DNA: TGTGCCAGCAGTGGATCTAATAATGAAAAACTGTTTTTT. Translating gives CASSGSNNEKLFF.

The chain uses TRBV7-9 and TRBJ2-3, with D possibly called TRBD1 or TRBD2 (5 bases each). The germline V gene encodes CDR1 SEHNR and CDR2 FQNEAQ (reference sequence). The CDR3 contains 13 residues. V lost 0 bases and J 5 bases, leaving 6 bases between the germline ends. CDR3 coding DNA: TGTGCCAGCAGCTTAGCGGGGGAAGATACGCAGTATTTT. Translated, it gives CASSLAGEDTQYF.

This chain joins TRBV11-2 and TRBJ2-2, with D unclear. This CDR3 has 15 residues. Germline V gene sequence: CDR1 SGHAT, CDR2 FQNNGV. Trimming pared 5 bases from V and 2 bases from J, leaving 12 bases between. CDR3 sequence reads: CASSPSGRNTGELFF. The CDR3 DNA reads as TGTGCCAGCAGCCCTTCGGGCAGAAACACCGGGGAGCTGTTTTTT. The full variable domain, completed using reference TRBV11-2 and TRBJ2-2, is EAGVAQSPRYKIIEKRQSVAFWCNPISGHATLYWYQQILGQGPKLLIQFQNNGVVDDSQLPKDRFSAERLKGVDSTLKIQPAKLEDSAVYLCASSPSGRNTGELFFGEGSRLTVL.

This clone was detected only a few times. The chain links TRBV13 to TRBJ1-2; D uncertain. V lost 5 bases, J lost 2 bases, and 18 bases lay in between. The length of the CDR3 is 16 residues. Germline CDR1 is PRHDT and CDR2 is FYEKMQ (reference sequence). The CDR3 DNA reads as TGTGCCAGCAGCCTGGGAGGGAAAACTTGGAACTATGGCTACACCTTC. Encoded protein: CASSLGGKTWNYGYTF.

CDR3 sequence (DNA): TGTGCCAGCAGTGACTCACAGGGGGGCACAGATACGCAGTATTTT. Its translation: CASSDSQGGTDTQYF. This chain connects TRBV6-4 to TRBJ2-3; 8 bases align to TRBD1. The V segment lost 0 bases and the J segment 1 base; nucleotides outside the gene matches: 0. The CDR3 contains 15 residues. The germline CDR1 and CDR2 sequences are MRHNA and SNTAGT.

The V gene is TRBV24-1, the J gene TRBJ2-5, with D possibly matching TRBD1 (6 bases). V was shortened by 2 bases and J by 5 bases, with 14 bases between the two germline ends. The CDR3 is made up of 15 amino acids. Germline-derived CDR1 and CDR2 are KGHDR and SFDVKD. The DNA for the CDR3 is TGTGCCACCAGTGATTCCCGCTTGGGGGCCGAGACCCAGTACTTC. It translates to CATSDSRLGAETQYF.

The chain is built from TRBV7-2 and TRBJ1-5; unclear D gene. Between the trimmed V and J ends, which lost 5 bases and 9 bases, there was a span of 17 bases. Germline V gives CDR1 SGHTA, CDR2 FQGNSA. There are 14 residues in the CDR3. DNA of the CDR3: TGTGCCAGCAGCCCCGGTCAGGAAGGGTCGCCCCAGCATTTT. Translated, it gives CASSPGQEGSPQHF.

V gene TRBV10-2 combines with J gene TRBJ1-2; 8 bases agree with TRBD1. After removal of 3 bases from V and 6 bases from J, the junction contained 6 bases not matched to a gene. CDR3 length: 14 residues. Germline V gene data show CDR1 as WSHSY and CDR2 as SAAADI. DNA of the CDR3: TGCGCCAGCAGTGACGGCAGGGGGCGGAATGGCTACACCTTC. It specifies CASSDGRGRNGYTF.

This clone was found a few times. The chain carries TRBV4-1 and TRBJ1-2; D is perhaps TRBD1 (6 bases). The germline V and J ends were trimmed by 4 bases and 4 bases, with 13 bases remaining between them. Germline CDR1 is MGHRA and CDR2 is YSYEKL. CDR3 length: 14 residues. CDR3 region: CASSPKGEPYGYTF. In nucleotides, the CDR3 is TGCGCCAGCAGCCCCAAGGGGGAACCCTATGGCTACACCTTC.

This rearrangement joins TRBV2 to TRBJ1-5; no reliable D call. CDR1 is SNHLY, CDR2 FYNNEI, per germline. CDR3 length: 13 amino acids. The V and J ends lost 6 bases and 0 bases respectively, with 6 bases between them. The CDR3 region is CASRFDSNQPQHF. CDR3 in DNA: TGTGCCAGCAGATTTGATAGCAATCAGCCCCAGCATTTT. The full variable domain, in which reference TRBV2 and TRBJ1-5 provide the parts outside the CDR3, is EPEVTQTPSHQVTQMGQEVILRCVPISNHLYFYWYRQILGQKVEFLVSFYNNEISEKSEIFDDQFSVERPDGSNFTLKIRSTKLEDSAMYFCASRFDSNQPQHFGDGTRLSIL.

The chain uses TRBV21-1 and TRBJ1-4. TRBV21-1 is a known pseudogene. The CDR3 runs to 16 residues. For the CDR3, the DNA is TGTGCCAGCAGTTACCCCAGGCTGAGGTGGACTGAAAAACTGTTTTTT. As protein: CASSYPRLRWTEKLFF.

The chain recombines TRBV5-1 with TRBJ1-2; no reliable D call. The CDR3 extends over 14 amino acids. CDR1 and CDR2 (germline): SGHRS, YFSETQ. The V and J ends lost 0 bases and 2 bases respectively, with 8 bases between them. The CDR3 nucleotides read TGCGCCAGCAGCTTGGAGAGAGGGAACTATGGCTACACCTTC. Its protein is CASSLERGNYGYTF.

The chain is built from TRBV6-5 and TRBJ2-1; D not resolved. The CDR3 runs to 13 residues. CDR1 MNHEY and CDR2 SVGAGI come from the germline V gene. The V gene lost 3 bases and the J gene lost 2 bases, with 5 bases spanning the gap. The CDR3 here is CASSYEAYNEQFF. The CDR3 DNA follows: TGTGCCAGCAGTTATGAAGCCTACAATGAGCAGTTCTTC.

V and J are TRBV11-2 and TRBJ1-1; D is unresolved. The CDR3 covers 13 residues. Trimming cost V 3 bases and J 0 bases, with 5 bases left between them. CDR1 is SGHAT, CDR2 FQNNGV, per germline. CDR3 bases: TGTGCCAGCAGCTTTGACATGAACACTGAAGCTTTCTTT. It is translated as CASSFDMNTEAFF.

The chain combines TRBV14 with TRBJ2-5; D is tentatively TRBD1 or TRBD2 (5 bases each). Germline V gene lookup returns CDR1 SGHDN and CDR2 FVKESK. The V end lost 4 bases, the J end lost 5 bases, and 17 bases lay between the germline ends. The CDR3 has 15 amino acids. The CDR3 DNA is TGTGCCAGCAGCCCCGGGGCAGCCCGGTGGGAGACCCAGTACTTC. Its protein is CASSPGAARWETQYF.

The chain combines TRBV6-5 with TRBJ1-1; D is possibly TRBD1 (5 bases). Germline V lookup: CDR1 MNHEY, CDR2 SVGAGI. The CDR3 is 14 amino acids. Trimming left V 6 bases short and J 2 bases short, with 13 bases between. The CDR3 nucleotides read TGTGCCAGCAGACCCGACAGACGAAACACTGAAGCTTTCTTT. Encoded protein: CASRPDRRNTEAFF.

The rearrangement uses TRBV5-1 and TRBJ2-1; the match to TRBD1 covers 7 bases. Germline V lookup: CDR1 SGHRS, CDR2 YFSETQ. V lost 2 bases, J lost 0 bases, and 5 bases stayed unmatched. This CDR3 has 16 residues. The CDR3 region is CASSFDRVSSYNEQFF. CDR3 nucleotide sequence: TGCGCCAGCAGCTTTGACAGGGTAAGCTCCTACAATGAGCAGTTCTTC.

V gene TRBV11-2 combines with J gene TRBJ1-2; possibly TRBD1 for D (6 bases). V lost 8 bases and J 4 bases, leaving 14 bases between the germline ends. Germline assignment: CDR1 SGHAT and CDR2 FQNNGV. The CDR3 extends over 13 amino acids. CDR3 residues: CASRSTGIYGYTF. Here the CDR3 DNA reads TGTGCCAGCCGAAGCACAGGGATCTATGGCTACACCTTC.

The chain uses TRBV7-2 and TRBJ1-1; D call uncertain. Trimming took 1 base from V and 1 from J, leaving 13 bases between them. CDR1 and CDR2 (germline): SGHTA, FQGNSA. The CDR3 has 16 residues. CDR3 DNA sequence: TGTGCCAGCAGCTTAGAATCAAGACGGGGGAACACTGAAGCTTTCTTT. Its protein is CASSLESRRGNTEAFF.

CDR3 coding DNA: TGTGCCATCAGTGAGTCTTCCCAAGAGACCCAGTACTTC. The encoded protein is CAISESSQETQYF. The rearrangement joins TRBV10-3 to TRBJ2-5; D not certain. The CDR3 consists of 13 residues. The germline gives CDR1 ENHRY, CDR2 SYGVKD. V gave up 0 bases and J gave up 1 base, with 3 bases separating them.

This chain joins TRBV2 and TRBJ1-1; perhaps TRBD1 as D (6 bases). The CDR3 has 14 residues. V was cut by 4 bases and J by 1 base, with 10 bases left in between. Germline values: CDR1 SNHLY, CDR2 FYNNEI. The CDR3 DNA follows: TGTGCCAGCAGTGGCAGGGGCGGGAACACTGAAGCTTTCTTT. It yields the protein CASSGRGGNTEAFF.

This clone was observed a handful of times. The V and J genes are TRBV27 and TRBJ1-2; TRBD1 matches 7 bases. In germline, CDR1 is MNHEY, CDR2 SMNVEV (reference sequence). This CDR3 contains 14 residues. The V segment lost 5 bases and the J segment 4 bases; nucleotides outside the gene matches: 7. CDR3 amino acids: CASSPRQGGYGYTF. CDR3 nucleotide sequence: TGTGCCAGCAGTCCAAGACAGGGAGGCTATGGCTACACCTTC.

The genes are TRBV6-2 or TRBV6-3 and TRBJ2-5; a weak D match, TRBD2 (6 bases). The CDR3 loop spans 15 amino acids. The germline V and J ends were trimmed by 2 bases and 5 bases, with 15 bases remaining between them. CDR1 is MNHEY and CDR2 is SVGEGT in the germline V gene. The CDR3 is CASSYAGQLWETQYF. For the CDR3, the DNA is TGTGCCAGCAGTTACGCGGGGCAGTTGTGGGAGACCCAGTACTTC.